This TCR beta chain was recovered during a study of shared clonotypes between healthy human individuals. General study points: Rarefaction revealed incomplete sorted-subset sequencing despite large depth.

With regard to this clone: What it binds is not known.

A CD45RA+ naive subset and a CD45RA-negative memory subset were split from CD4+ cells. CDR1 and CDR2 (germline): KGHSH, LQKENI. V trimming: 2 bases; J trimming: 6 bases; junction bases outside the gene matches: 10. This CDR3 has 15 residues. Researchers divided each subset's genomic DNA evenly across several immunoSEQ plates. Template for every sorted-subset replicate PCR totaled approximately 0.2 ug DNA, roughly 30,000 T cell genomes. The table came from immunoSEQ multiplex PCR; TCRdb's copy has only in-frame clones and leaves some out. The sample contains over 850,000 clones, roughly 74% of which appear only once.

This rearrangement joins TRBV18 to TRBJ2-7, with 7 bases that match TRBD1. Sequenced: memory CD4+ T cells from PBMCs. The sample's subset: CD45RA-negative fraction. The sequence was obtained from a man aged 18 to 35 in good health. Some clones in this sample may be carry-over from other donors' samples. As DNA, the CDR3 is TGTGCCAGCTCACCAACCGGGACAGTCCCTTCCGAGCAGTACTTC. Its protein is CASSPTGTVPSEQYF.